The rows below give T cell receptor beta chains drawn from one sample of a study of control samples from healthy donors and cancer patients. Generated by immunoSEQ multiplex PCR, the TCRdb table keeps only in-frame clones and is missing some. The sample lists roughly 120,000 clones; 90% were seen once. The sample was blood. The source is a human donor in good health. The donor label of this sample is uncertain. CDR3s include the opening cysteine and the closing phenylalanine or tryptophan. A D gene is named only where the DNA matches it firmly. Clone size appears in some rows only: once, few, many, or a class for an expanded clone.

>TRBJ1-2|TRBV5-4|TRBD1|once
CASSDPGQDSVYF
TGTGCCAGCAGCGACCCGGGACAGGATTCTGTATACTTC
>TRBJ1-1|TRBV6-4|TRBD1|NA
CASRGQGFDEAFF
TGTGCCAGCAGAGGACAGGGATTTGACGAAGCTTTCTTT
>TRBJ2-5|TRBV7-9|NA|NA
CASSIITFFQETQYF
TGTGCCAGCAGCATTATTACTTTTTTCCAAGAGACCCAGTACTTC
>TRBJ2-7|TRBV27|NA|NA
CASRGGNHYEQYF
TGTGCCAGCAGGGGGGGAAACCACTACGAGCAGTACTTC
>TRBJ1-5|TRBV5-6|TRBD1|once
CASQQGGNQPQHF
TGTGCCAGCCAACAGGGGGGCAATCAGCCCCAGCATTTT
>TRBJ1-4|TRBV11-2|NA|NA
CASSLTGSNEKLFF
TGTGCCAGCAGCTTAACAGGGAGTAATGAAAAACTGTTTTTT
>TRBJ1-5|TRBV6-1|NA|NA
CASSELGQPQHF
TGTGCCAGCAGTGAATTGGGTCAGCCCCAGCATTTT
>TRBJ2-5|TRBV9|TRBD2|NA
CASSVASGVQETQYF
TGTGCCAGCAGCGTCGCTAGCGGGGTCCAAGAGACCCAGTACTTC
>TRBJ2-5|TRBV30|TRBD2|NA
CAWSPRGAGGRVTQYF
TGTGCCTGGAGTCCCCGCGGAGCGGGGGGGCGAGTGACCCAGTACTTC
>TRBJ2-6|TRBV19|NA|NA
CASIGIRTAPGGANVLTF
TGTGCCAGTATTGGTATTAGAACAGCCCCTGGGGGGGCCAACGTCCTGACTTTC
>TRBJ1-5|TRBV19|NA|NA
CASRWRQDNQPQHF
TGTGCCAGTAGGTGGAGGCAGGACAATCAGCCCCAGCATTTT
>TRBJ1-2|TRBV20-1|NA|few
CSAQGGAAYTF
TGCAGTGCCCAGGGAGGGGCGGCCTACACCTTC
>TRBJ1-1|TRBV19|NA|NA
CASSIVSARNTEAFF
TGTGCCAGTAGTATCGTATCGGCTAGAAACACTGAAGCTTTCTTT
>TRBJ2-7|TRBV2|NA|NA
CASSIRDSYEQYF
TGTGCCAGCAGTATCAGGGACTCCTACGAGCAGTACTTC
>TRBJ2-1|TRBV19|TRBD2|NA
CASSLSRLAGGSDEQFF
TGTGCCAGTAGTCTATCCCGACTAGCGGGGGGGTCGGATGAGCAGTTCTTC
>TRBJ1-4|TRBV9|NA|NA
CASSVQETNEKLFF
TGTGCCAGCAGCGTCCAGGAAACTAATGAAAAACTGTTTTTT
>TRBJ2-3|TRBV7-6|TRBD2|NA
CATTTLPPAGGQIDTQYF
TGTGCCACCACAACCCTTCCCCCAGCGGGGGGCCAAATAGATACGCAGTATTTT
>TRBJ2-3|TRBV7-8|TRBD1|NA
CASSSRDRYTDTQYF
TGTGCCAGCAGCTCCCGGGACAGATACACAGATACGCAGTATTTT
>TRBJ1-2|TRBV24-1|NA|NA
CATSDLRGYTF
TGTGCCACCAGTGATTTGAGAGGCTACACCTTC
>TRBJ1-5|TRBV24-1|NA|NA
CATSDISNQPQHF
TGTGCCACCAGTGATATCTCCAATCAGCCCCAGCATTTT
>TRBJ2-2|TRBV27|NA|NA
CASTLTVANTGELFF
TGTGCCAGCACTCTTACGGTTGCGAACACCGGGGAGCTGTTTTTT
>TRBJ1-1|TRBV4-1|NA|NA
CASSQPGREAFF
TGCGCCAGCAGCCAGCCCGGAAGAGAAGCTTTCTTT
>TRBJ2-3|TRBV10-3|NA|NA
CAIRHDTSPDTQYF
TGTGCCATCCGGCATGACACCAGTCCAGATACGCAGTATTTT
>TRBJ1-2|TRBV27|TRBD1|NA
CASSPRTGDGYTF
TGTGCCAGCAGTCCCCGGACAGGGGATGGCTACACCTTC
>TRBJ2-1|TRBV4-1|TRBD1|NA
CASSATGGNEQFF
TGCGCCAGCAGCGCGACAGGGGGCAATGAGCAGTTCTTC